The entry below gives a single T cell receptor beta chain sequence along with its context. What it binds is not known. Both 60 Vbeta primers and 13 Jbeta primers went into the PCR. Sequencing used immunoSEQ multiplex PCR; TCRdb keeps in-frame clones, though not all of them. This sample's table reports around 140,000 clones. The V and J ends lost 5 bases and 0 bases, in that order; junction bases with no gene match: 12. Looked up from germline, CDR1 is SGHVS and CDR2 is FQNEAQ. The CDR3 is 17 amino acids. This sample was included in a study of cytomegalovirus exposure and HLA in healthy donors. The wider study: An early release of data contained some 80 million unique TCRs, which came from HLA-typed donors. The study's findings and limits: A later analysis showed HLA-associated TCR beta chains outstripping equally common others in clonal expansion. The authors listed 164 TCR beta chains as cytomegalovirus-associated. DRB1 had the most TCR associations and HLA-C the fewest, a later analysis found, with rates varying by HLA locus.

The chain links TRBV7-8 to TRBJ1-2, with 7 bases fitting TRBD1. This receptor was taken from a male donor in good health and CMV-seronegative. Sequenced material: PBMCs. The CDR3 DNA reads as TGTGCCAGCAGCCATTCTCGCTCAGGGGGAACTAACTATGGCTACACCTTC. Protein sequence: CASSHSRSGGTNYGYTF.